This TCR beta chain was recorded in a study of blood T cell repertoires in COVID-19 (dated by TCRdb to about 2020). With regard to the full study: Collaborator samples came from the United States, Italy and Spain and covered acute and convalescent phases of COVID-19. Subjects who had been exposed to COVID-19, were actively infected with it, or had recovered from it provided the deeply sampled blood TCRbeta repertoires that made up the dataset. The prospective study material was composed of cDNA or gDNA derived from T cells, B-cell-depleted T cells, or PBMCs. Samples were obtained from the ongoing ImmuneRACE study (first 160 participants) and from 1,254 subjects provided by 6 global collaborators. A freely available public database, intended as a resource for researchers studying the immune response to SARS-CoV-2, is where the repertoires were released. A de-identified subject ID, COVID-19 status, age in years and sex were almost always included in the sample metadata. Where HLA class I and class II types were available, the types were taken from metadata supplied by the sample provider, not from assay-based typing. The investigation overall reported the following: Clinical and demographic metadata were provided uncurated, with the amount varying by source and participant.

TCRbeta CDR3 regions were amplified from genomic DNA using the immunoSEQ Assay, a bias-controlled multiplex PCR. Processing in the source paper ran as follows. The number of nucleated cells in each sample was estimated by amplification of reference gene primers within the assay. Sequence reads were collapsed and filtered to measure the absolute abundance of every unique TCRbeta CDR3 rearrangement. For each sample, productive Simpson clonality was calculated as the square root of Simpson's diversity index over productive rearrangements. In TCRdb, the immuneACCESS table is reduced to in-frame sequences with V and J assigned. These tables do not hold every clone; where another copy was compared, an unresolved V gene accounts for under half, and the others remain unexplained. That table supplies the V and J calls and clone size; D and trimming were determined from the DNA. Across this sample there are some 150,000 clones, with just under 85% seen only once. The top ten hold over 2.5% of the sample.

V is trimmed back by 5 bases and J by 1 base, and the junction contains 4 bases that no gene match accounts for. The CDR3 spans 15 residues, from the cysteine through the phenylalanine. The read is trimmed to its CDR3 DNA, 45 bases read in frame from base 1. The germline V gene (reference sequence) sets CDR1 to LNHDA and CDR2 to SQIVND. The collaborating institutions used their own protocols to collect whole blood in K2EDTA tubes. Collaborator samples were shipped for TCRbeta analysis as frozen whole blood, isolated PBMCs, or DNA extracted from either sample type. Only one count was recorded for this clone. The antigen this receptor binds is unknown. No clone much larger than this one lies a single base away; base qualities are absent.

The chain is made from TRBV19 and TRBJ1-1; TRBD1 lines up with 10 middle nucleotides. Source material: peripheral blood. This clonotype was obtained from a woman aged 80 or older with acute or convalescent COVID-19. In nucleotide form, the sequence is TGTGCCAGTAGTCCTTGGACAGGGGGGAACACTGAAGCTTTCTTT. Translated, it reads CASSPWTGGNTEAFF.